This T cell receptor (beta chain) originates from a study of tumor-infiltrating lymphocytes in localized non-small cell lung cancer. Study information: Tumor tissue and non-adjacent uninvolved lung came from each patient. The study's findings and limits: T-cell fraction did not differ between immunotypes IM1 and IM2. TCR sequencing covered a subset of patients with enough tissue. No link was found between tumor T-cell fraction and recurrence-free survival.

Germline assignment: CDR1 MNHNY and CDR2 SVGAGI (reference sequence). After removal of 6 bases from V and 2 bases from J, the junction contained 6 bases not matched to a gene. The CDR3 length is 16 residues. Using immunoSEQ multiplex PCR, the repertoire was profiled, and TCRdb retains in-frame clones only, with some absent. Here the sample spans 10,000 or so clones, more than 70% being singletons. A word on this clone: No antigen is known for it.

Material for sequencing was lung tumor tissue. The chain has TRBV6-6 and TRBJ2-2; 10 positions match TRBD2. The clonotype originates from a human donor with non-small cell lung cancer. The CDR3 sequence is CASRDSGGPNTGELFF. The CDR3 nucleotides are TGTGCCAGCAGAGATAGCGGGGGGCCTAACACCGGGGAGCTGTTTTTT.